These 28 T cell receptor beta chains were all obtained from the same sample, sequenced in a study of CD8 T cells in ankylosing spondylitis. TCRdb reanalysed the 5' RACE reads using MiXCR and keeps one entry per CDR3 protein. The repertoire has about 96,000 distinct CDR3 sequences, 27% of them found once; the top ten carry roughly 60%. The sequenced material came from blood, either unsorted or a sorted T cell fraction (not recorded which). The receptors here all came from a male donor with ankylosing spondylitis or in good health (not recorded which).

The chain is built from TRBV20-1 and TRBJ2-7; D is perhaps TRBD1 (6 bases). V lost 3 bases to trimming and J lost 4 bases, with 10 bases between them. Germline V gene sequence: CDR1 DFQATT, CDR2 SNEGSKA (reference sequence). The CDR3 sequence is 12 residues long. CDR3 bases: TGCAGTGCTAGCAGGGGAACTTACGAGCAGTACGTC. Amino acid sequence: CSASRGTYEQYV.

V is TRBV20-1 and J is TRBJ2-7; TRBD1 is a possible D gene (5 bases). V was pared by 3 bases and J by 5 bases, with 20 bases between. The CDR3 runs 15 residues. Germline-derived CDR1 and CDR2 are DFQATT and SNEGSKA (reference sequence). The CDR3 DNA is TGCAGTGCTAGCAGAGACAGACAGCTTTCTCACGAGCAGTACGTC. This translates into CSASRDRQLSHEQYV.

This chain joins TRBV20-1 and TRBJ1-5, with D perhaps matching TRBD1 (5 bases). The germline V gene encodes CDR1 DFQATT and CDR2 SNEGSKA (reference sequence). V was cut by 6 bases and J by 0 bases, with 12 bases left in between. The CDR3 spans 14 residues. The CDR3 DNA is TGCAGTGCCCGGGGGGGAAATAGCAATCAGCCCCAGCATTTT. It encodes CSARGGNSNQPQHF.

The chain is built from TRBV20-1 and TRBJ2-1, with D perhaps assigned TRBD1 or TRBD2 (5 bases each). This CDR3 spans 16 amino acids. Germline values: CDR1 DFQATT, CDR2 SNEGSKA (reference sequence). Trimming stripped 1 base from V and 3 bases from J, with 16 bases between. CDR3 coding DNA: TGCAGTGCTAGAGTTTTTGGGACCCTACACTACAATGAGCAGTTCTTC. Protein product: CSARVFGTLHYNEQFF.

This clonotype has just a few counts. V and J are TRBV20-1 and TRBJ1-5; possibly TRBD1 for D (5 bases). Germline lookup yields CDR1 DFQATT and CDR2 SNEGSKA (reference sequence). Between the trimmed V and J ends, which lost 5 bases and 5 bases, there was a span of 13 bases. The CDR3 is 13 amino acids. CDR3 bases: TGCAGTGCTGGAGGGGCCGGGGATCAGCCCCAGCATTTT. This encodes CSAGGAGDQPQHF.

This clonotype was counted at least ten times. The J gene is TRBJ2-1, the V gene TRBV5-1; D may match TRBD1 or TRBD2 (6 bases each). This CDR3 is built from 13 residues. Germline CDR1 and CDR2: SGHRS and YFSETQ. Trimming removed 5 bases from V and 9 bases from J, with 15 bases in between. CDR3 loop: CASSRGADSEQFF. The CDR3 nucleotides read TGCGCCAGCAGTAGGGGGGCGGACAGTGAGCAGTTCTTC.

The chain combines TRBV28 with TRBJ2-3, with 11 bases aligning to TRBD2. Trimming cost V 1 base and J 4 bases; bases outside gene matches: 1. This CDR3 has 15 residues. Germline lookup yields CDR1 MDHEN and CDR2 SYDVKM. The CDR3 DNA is TGTGCCAGCAGTTTATTAGCGGGGGGGGCAGATACGCAGTATTTT. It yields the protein CASSLLAGGADTQYF.

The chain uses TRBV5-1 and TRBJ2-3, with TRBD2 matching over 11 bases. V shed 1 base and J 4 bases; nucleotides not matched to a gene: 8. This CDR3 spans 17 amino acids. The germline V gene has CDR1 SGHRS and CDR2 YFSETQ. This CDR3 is CASSLITSGSVADTQYF. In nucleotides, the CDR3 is TGCGCCAGCAGCTTGATCACTAGCGGGAGCGTTGCAGATACGCAGTATTTT.

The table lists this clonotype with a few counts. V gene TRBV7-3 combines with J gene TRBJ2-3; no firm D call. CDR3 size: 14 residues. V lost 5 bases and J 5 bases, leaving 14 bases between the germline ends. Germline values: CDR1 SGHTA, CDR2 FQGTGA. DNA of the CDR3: TGTGCCAGCAGCCCACCGGGCGTAAGAGATACGCAGTATTTT. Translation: CASSPPGVRDTQYF.

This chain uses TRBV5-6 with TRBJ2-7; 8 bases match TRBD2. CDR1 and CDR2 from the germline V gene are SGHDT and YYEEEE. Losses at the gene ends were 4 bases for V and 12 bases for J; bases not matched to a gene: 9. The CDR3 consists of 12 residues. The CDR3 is CASSRNSGVRYF. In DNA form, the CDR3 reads TGTGCCAGCAGCCGGAATAGCGGGGTTAGGTACTTC.

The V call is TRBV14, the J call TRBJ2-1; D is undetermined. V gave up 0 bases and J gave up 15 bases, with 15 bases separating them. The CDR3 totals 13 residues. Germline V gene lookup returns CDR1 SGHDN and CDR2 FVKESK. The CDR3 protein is CASSQDLYQWLFF. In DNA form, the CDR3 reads TGTGCCAGCAGCCAAGACCTCTATCAGTGGCTGTTCTTC.

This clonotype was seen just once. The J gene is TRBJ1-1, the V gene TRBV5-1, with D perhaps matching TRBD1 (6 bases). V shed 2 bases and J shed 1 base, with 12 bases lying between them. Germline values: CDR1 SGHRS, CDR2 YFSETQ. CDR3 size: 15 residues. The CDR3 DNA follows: TGCGCCAGCAGCTTCCTAGGGGGTCCGAACACTGAAGCTTTCTTT. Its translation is CASSFLGGPNTEAFF.

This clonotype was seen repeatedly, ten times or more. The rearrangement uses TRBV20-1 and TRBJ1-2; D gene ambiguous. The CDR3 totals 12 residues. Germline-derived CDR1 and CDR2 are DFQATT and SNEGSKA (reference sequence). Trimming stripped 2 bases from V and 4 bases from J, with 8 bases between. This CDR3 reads CSARRQTYGYTF. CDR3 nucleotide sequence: TGCAGTGCTAGACGGCAGACCTATGGCTACACCTTC.

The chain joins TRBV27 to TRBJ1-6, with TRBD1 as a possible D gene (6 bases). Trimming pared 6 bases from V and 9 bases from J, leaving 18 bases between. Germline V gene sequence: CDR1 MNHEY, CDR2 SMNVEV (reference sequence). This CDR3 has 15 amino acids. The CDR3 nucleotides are TGTGCCAGCAGCCTAAGAGTCACGACAGGTTCACCCCTCCACTTT. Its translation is CASSLRVTTGSPLHF.

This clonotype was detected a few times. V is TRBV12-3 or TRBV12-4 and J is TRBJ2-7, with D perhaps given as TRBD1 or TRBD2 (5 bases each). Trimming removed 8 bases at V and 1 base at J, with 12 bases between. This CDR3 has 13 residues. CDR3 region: CASGRDGSYEQYF. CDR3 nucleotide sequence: TGTGCCAGCGGCCGGGACGGATCCTACGAGCAGTACTTC.

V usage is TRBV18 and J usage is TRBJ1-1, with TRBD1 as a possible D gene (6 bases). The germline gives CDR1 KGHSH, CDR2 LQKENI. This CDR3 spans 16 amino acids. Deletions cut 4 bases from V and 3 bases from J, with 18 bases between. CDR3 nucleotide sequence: TGTGCCAGCTCACGAAACCCCAGGACAGCATACACTGAAGCTTTCTTT. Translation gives CASSRNPRTAYTEAFF.

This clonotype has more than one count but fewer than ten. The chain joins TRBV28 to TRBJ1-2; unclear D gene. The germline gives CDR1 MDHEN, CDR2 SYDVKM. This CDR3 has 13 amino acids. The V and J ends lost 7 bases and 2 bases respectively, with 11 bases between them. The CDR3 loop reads CASNIRQNYGYTF. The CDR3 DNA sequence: TGTGCCAGCAATATTAGACAAAACTATGGCTACACCTTC.

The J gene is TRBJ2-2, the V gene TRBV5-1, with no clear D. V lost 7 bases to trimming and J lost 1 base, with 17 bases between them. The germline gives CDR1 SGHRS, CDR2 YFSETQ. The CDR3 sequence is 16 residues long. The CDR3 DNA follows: TGCGCCAGCTGCAACGAACTTCAGAGGAACACCGGGGAGCTGTTTTTT. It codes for CASCNELQRNTGELFF.

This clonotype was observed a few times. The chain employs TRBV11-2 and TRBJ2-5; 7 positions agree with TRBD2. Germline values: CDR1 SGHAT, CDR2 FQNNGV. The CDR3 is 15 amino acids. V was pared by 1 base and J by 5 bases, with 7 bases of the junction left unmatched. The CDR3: CASSLGDGGMETQYF. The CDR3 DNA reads TGTGCCAGCAGCTTAGGTGACGGGGGGATGGAGACCCAGTACTTC.

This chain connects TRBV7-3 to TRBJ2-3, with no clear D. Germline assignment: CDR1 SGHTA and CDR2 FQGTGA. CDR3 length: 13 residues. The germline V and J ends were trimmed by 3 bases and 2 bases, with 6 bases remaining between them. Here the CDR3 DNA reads TGTGCCAGCAGCTTGGCCCCCACAGATACGCAGTATTTT. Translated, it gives CASSLAPTDTQYF.

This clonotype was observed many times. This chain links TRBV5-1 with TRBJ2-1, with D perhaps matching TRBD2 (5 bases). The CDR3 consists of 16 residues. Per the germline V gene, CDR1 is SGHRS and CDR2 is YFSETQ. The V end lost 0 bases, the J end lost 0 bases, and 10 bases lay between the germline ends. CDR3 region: CASSLALAASYNEQFF. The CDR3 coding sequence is TGCGCCAGCAGCTTGGCTCTAGCCGCCTCCTACAATGAGCAGTTCTTC.

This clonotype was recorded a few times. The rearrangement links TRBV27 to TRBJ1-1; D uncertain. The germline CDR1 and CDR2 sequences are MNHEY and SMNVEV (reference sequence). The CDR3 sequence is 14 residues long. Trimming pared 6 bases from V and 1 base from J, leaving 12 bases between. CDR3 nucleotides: TGTGCCAGCAGACCTTACGCGGGGAACACTGAAGCTTTCTTT. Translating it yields CASRPYAGNTEAFF.

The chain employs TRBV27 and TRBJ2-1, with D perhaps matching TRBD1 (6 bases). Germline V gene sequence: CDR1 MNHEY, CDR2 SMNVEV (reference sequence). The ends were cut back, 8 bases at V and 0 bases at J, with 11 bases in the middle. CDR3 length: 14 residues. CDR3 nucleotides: TGTGCCAGCCTAGGGGGTTCCTCCTACAATGAGCAGTTCTTC. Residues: CASLGGSSYNEQFF.

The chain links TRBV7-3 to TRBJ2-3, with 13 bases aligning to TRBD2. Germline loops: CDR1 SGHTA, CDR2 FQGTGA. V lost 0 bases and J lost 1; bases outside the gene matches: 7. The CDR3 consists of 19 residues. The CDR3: CASSLTPRTSGGGTDTQYF. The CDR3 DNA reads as TGTGCCAGCAGCTTAACCCCACGGACTAGCGGGGGCGGCACAGATACGCAGTATTTT. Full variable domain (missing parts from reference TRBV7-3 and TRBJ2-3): GAGVSQTPSNKVTEKGKYVELRCDPISGHTALYWYRQSLGQGPEFLIYFQGTGAADDSGLPNDRFFAVRPEGSVSTLKIQRTERGDSAVYLCASSLTPRTSGGGTDTQYFGPGTRLTVL.

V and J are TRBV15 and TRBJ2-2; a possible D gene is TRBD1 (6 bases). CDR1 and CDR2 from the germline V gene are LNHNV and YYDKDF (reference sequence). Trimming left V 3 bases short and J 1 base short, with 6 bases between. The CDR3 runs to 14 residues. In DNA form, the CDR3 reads TGTGCCACCAGCAGGGACAGGAACACCGGGGAGCTGTTTTTT. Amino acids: CATSRDRNTGELFF.

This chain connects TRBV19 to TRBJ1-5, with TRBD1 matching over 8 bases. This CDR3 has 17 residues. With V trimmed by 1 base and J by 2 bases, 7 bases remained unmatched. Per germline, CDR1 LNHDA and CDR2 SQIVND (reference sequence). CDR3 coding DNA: TGTGCCAGTAGTATAGCCACCTCGGACAGGGGCAATCAGCCCCAGCATTTT. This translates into CASSIATSDRGNQPQHF.

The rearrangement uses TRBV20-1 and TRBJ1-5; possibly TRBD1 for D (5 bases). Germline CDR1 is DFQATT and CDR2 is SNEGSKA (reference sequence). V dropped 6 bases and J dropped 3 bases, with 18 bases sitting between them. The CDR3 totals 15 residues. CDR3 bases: TGCAGTGCAAGCGGGGGTGAGATACACAATCAGCCCCAGCATTTT. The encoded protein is CSASGGEIHNQPQHF.

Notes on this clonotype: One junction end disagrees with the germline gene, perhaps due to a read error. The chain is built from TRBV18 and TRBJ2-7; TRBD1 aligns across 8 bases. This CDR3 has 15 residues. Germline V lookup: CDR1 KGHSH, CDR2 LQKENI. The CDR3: CASSSPGTGQYEQYF. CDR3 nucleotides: TGTGCCAGCTCATCACCAGGGACAGGCCAGTACGAGCAGTACTTC. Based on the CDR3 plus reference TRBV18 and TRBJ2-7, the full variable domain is NAGVMQNPRHLVRRRGQEARLRCSPMKGHSHVYWYRQLPEEGLKFMVYLQKENIIDESGMPKERFSAEFPKEGPSILRIQQVVRGDSAAYFCASSSPGTGQYEQYFGPGTRLTVT.